This T cell receptor beta chain was captured in a study of a mutant IDH1 vaccine in newly diagnosed glioma. About the study: Beforehand, treatment had been radiotherapy, temozolomide, or both; the majority received both.

This CDR3 region has 16 residues. Looked up from germline, CDR1 is KGHSH and CDR2 is LQKENI. Trimming left V 6 bases short and J 3 bases short, with 21 bases between. Method: immunoSEQ multiplex PCR; TCRdb's copy keeps in-frame clones and lacks some. The table has 25,000 to 35,000 clones, approximately 80% seen once; the top ten hold about 21%. Specified time point: baseline, week 1 (first vaccination visit). Treatment specified: pre-vaccination baseline after standard-of-care therapy. Those who donated had recent WHO grade 3 or 4 IDH1-mutant, ATRX-lost astrocytomas. The rearrangement links TRBV18 to TRBJ2-7, with D possibly called TRBD1 or TRBD2 (5 bases each). The source is a man aged 25-45 years with glioma. Here the sequenced sample was PBMCs, taken from a glioma patient treated with radiotherapy, temozolomide or both. The CDR3 is CASSSRLGTESYEQYF. As DNA, the CDR3 is TGTGCCAGCTCCTCCCGCCTGGGGACGGAGAGCTACGAGCAGTACTTC.